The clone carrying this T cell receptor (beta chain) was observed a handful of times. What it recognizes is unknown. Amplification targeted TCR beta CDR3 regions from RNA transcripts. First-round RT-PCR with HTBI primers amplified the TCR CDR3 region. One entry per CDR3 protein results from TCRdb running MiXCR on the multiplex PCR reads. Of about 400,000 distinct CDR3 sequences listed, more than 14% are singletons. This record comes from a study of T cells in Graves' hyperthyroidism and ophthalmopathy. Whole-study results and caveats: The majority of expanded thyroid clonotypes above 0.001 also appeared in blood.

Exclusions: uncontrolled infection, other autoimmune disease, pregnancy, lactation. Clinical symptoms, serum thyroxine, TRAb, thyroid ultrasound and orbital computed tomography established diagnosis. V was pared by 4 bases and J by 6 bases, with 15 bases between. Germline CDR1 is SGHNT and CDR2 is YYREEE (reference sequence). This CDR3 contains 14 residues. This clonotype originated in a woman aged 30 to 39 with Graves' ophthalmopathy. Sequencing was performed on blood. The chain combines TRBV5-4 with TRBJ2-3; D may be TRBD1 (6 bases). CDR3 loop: CASSPGQNRDTQYF. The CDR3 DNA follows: TGTGCCAGCAGCCCCGGACAGAATCGGGATACGCAGTATTTT.